The 27 T cell receptor beta chains reported below all come from one sample, sequenced in a study of blood T cell repertoires in COVID-19. The table came from immunoSEQ multiplex PCR; TCRdb's copy has only in-frame clones and leaves some out. The data show fewer than 150,000 clones, 80% to 90% seen once. Sequenced sample: peripheral blood. The receptors here all came from a human donor in a cohort sampled during active COVID-19.

The V and J genes are TRBV5-1 and TRBJ1-3, with D unresolved. The CDR3 is 16 residues long. Germline-derived CDR1 and CDR2 are SGHRS and YFSETQ. Trimming stripped 0 bases from V and 2 bases from J, with 12 bases between. CDR3 amino acids: CASSLATGTTGNTIYF. CDR3 bases: TGCGCCAGCAGCTTGGCCACGGGAACAACTGGAAACACCATATATTTT.

The sample holds one count of this clone. V gene TRBV7-8 combines with J gene TRBJ2-1, with 9 bases lining up with TRBD2. CDR1 is SGHVS, CDR2 FQNEAQ, per germline. The CDR3 is 18 residues long. V was pared by 5 bases and J by 4 bases, with 15 bases of the junction left unmatched. The CDR3 DNA sequence: TGTGCCAGCAGCCCATTCGCCCGGCGGGGGGGCTCGTACAATGAGCAGTTCTTC. It specifies CASSPFARRGGSYNEQFF.

There are a few counts of this clone. This chain uses TRBV15 with TRBJ1-3; D not resolved. Germline loops: CDR1 LNHNV, CDR2 YYDKDF (reference sequence). The CDR3 spans 14 residues. V lost 0 bases, J lost 12 bases, and 15 bases lay in between. The CDR3 here is CATSREYGETIIYF. The DNA for the CDR3 is TGTGCCACCAGCAGAGAGTATGGGGAGACGATCATATATTTT.

The V call is TRBV16, the J call TRBJ2-4; D not certain. The CDR3 has 16 residues. Per the germline V gene, CDR1 is KGHSY and CDR2 is FQNENV. Trimming left V 2 bases short and J 3 bases short, with 14 bases between. The CDR3 DNA reads as TGTGCCAGCAGCCAAATCGCAGTTTTGGTCAAAAACATTCAGTACTTC. This encodes CASSQIAVLVKNIQYF.

The chain recombines TRBV9 with TRBJ1-2; D remains unclear. V lost 2 bases and J lost 4, with 9 bases in between. Germline V gives CDR1 SGDLS, CDR2 YYNGEE. The CDR3 loop spans 13 amino acids. The CDR3 DNA reads as TGTGCCAGCAGCGTCGCGGATTCCTATGGCTACACCTTC. The encoded protein is CASSVADSYGYTF.

A few counts support this clone. This rearrangement joins TRBV12-5 to TRBJ2-7; the match to TRBD1 covers 9 bases. V shed 6 bases and J 3 bases; nucleotides not matched to a gene: 6. Germline CDR1 reads LGHNT; CDR2 reads FRNRAP. This CDR3 comprises 14 residues. The CDR3 here is CASGSGTGFYEQYF. The DNA of the CDR3 is TGTGCTAGTGGATCTGGGACAGGGTTCTACGAGCAGTACTTC.

The rearrangement joins TRBV27 to TRBJ2-1; 8 nucleotides agree with TRBD2. The CDR3 runs 16 residues. CDR1 and CDR2 from the germline V gene are MNHEY and SMNVEV (reference sequence). With V trimmed by 1 base and J by 6 bases, 8 bases remained unmatched. CDR3 DNA sequence: TGTGCCAGCAGTTTATTCGAGGCGGGGGGTGCCAATGAGCAGTTCTTC. This translates into CASSLFEAGGANEQFF.

J is TRBJ1-2 and V is TRBV7-2; D is possibly TRBD1 (5 bases). The CDR3 is 13 amino acids. V shed 1 base and J shed 4 bases, with 7 bases lying between them. Germline V gene lookup returns CDR1 SGHTA and CDR2 FQGNSA. The CDR3 region is CASSLEDIYGYTF. In nucleotides, the CDR3 is TGTGCCAGCAGCTTAGAGGACATCTATGGCTACACCTTC.

CDR3 coding DNA: TGTGCCAGTACCCTGGGGGGGGCTTACAATGAGCAGTTCTTC. Amino acid sequence: CASTLGGAYNEQFF. This chain uses TRBV19 with TRBJ2-1; a possible D gene is TRBD2 (7 bases). The germline CDR1 and CDR2 sequences are LNHDA and SQIVND (reference sequence). The CDR3 loop spans 14 amino acids. The V and J ends lost 7 bases and 4 bases respectively, with 14 bases between them. Using reference TRBV19 and TRBJ2-1 for the parts outside the CDR3, the full variable domain is DGGITQSPKYLFRKEGQNVTLSCEQNLNHDAMYWYRQDPGQGLRLIYYSQIVNDFQKGDIAEGYSVSREKKESFPLTVTSAQKNPTAFYLCASTLGGAYNEQFFGPGTRLTVL.

This rearrangement joins TRBV9 to TRBJ1-4; TRBD1 matches at 12 bases. This CDR3 region has 14 residues. V lost 5 bases to trimming and J lost 10 bases; unmatched junction nucleotides: 6. Germline assignment: CDR1 SGDLS and CDR2 YYNGEE. CDR3 residues: CASSPGTGGLKLFF. The CDR3 DNA is TGTGCCAGCAGTCCCGGGACAGGGGGCTTAAAACTGTTTTTT.

The V and J genes are TRBV6-5 and TRBJ2-5, with a tentative D call TRBD2 (6 bases). Between the trimmed V and J ends, which lost 1 base and 4 bases, there was a span of 16 bases. Germline-derived CDR1 and CDR2 are MNHEY and SVGAGI. The CDR3 totals 16 residues. The CDR3 region is CASSYFWTTRGETQYF. CDR3 DNA sequence: TGTGCCAGCAGTTACTTTTGGACTACGAGGGGAGAGACCCAGTACTTC.

The chain uses TRBV13 and TRBJ1-2, with 7 bases fitting TRBD1. V lost 4 bases, J lost 0 bases, and 8 bases stayed unmatched. Germline V gene sequence: CDR1 PRHDT, CDR2 FYEKMQ (reference sequence). The CDR3 loop spans 16 amino acids. The CDR3 protein is CASSSHPTGPNYGYTF. The CDR3 DNA follows: TGTGCCAGCAGCTCCCACCCGACAGGGCCTAACTATGGCTACACCTTC. Combining the CDR3 with reference TRBV13 and TRBJ1-2 gives the whole variable domain AAGVIQSPRHLIKEKRETATLKCYPIPRHDTVYWYQQGPGQDPQFLISFYEKMQSDKGSIPDRFSAQQFSDYHSELNMSSLELGDSALYFCASSSHPTGPNYGYTFGSGTRLTVV.

This chain joins TRBV10-1 and TRBJ2-1; TRBD2 aligns across 8 bases. The CDR3 runs to 15 residues. Per germline, CDR1 WNHNN and CDR2 SYGVQD (reference sequence). Germline trimming cut 4 bases from V and 1 base from J; bases unmatched to any gene: 3. CDR3 coding DNA: TGCGCCAGCAGTGCCGGGGGGGCATCCTACAATGAGCAGTTCTTC. It encodes CASSAGGASYNEQFF.

The chain joins TRBV7-3 to TRBJ2-6; D might be TRBD1 (5 bases). Germline V CDR1 and CDR2: SGHTA, FQGTGA. The CDR3 runs to 16 residues. The V end lost 4 bases, the J end lost 1 base, and 11 bases lay between the germline ends. CDR3 amino acids: CASSSPSGSGANVLTF. CDR3 DNA sequence: TGTGCCAGCAGCTCGCCGTCAGGGTCTGGGGCCAACGTCCTGACTTTC.

The chain joins TRBV3-1 (or the pseudogene TRBV3-2) to TRBJ2-5; D call uncertain. The CDR3 spans 12 residues. The germline V gene has CDR1 LGHDT and CDR2 YNNKEL (reference sequence). Trimming removed 6 bases from V and 5 bases from J, with 10 bases in between. The CDR3 coding sequence is TGTGCCAGCAGGGGTGTGGGCGAGACCCAGTACTTC. Its translation is CASRGVGETQYF.

This clone was seen a single time. The V and J genes are TRBV5-1 and TRBJ1-1; D might be TRBD1 (5 bases). The germline V gene encodes CDR1 SGHRS and CDR2 YFSETQ. The ends were cut back, 1 base at V and 5 bases at J, with 15 bases in the middle. The CDR3 is made up of 15 amino acids. The chain's CDR3 is CASSLLGGAGTEAFF. The CDR3 DNA follows: TGCGCCAGCAGCTTGCTGGGAGGGGCCGGTACTGAAGCTTTCTTT.

V gene TRBV12-2 combines with J gene TRBJ1-6; the table calls TRBD1, which could not be checked here. TRBV12-2 is reported as a pseudogene. This CDR3 has 16 amino acids. DNA for the CDR3: TGTGCAAGTCGCCCCCGCAGACAGGGTAATAATTCACCCCTCCACTTT. As protein: CASRPRRQGNNSPLHF.

The V call is TRBV6-5, the J call TRBJ2-7; TRBD1 is a possible D gene (5 bases). Trimming removed 5 bases at V and 2 bases at J, with 10 bases between. The CDR3 has 13 residues. Per the germline V gene, CDR1 is MNHEY and CDR2 is SVGAGI. CDR3 residues: CASSQGLTYEQYF. The DNA of the CDR3 is TGTGCCAGCAGTCAGGGCTTAACCTACGAGCAGTACTTC.

The chain is built from TRBV27 and TRBJ1-2; 8 nucleotides line up with TRBD1. CDR3 length equals 13 residues. V lost 5 bases and J lost 7; bases outside the gene matches: 6. The V gene's germline CDR1 is MNHEY and CDR2 SMNVEV (reference sequence). The chain's CDR3 is CASSEQGVSGYTF. The CDR3 DNA sequence: TGTGCCAGCAGTGAACAGGGGGTCTCTGGCTACACCTTC.

In its sample, this clone was seen a few times. The gene calls are TRBV19 and TRBJ1-6; 12 nucleotides align to TRBD1. CDR3 length: 13 residues. Germline V CDR1 and CDR2: LNHDA, SQIVND (reference sequence). With 8 bases clipped from V and 9 bases from J, the junction kept 2 bases outside the gene matches. This CDR3 is CASRDRGLSPLHF. As DNA, the CDR3 is TGTGCCAGTCGGGACAGGGGGCTTTCACCCCTCCACTTT. The entire variable domain, with the rest obtained from reference TRBV19 and TRBJ1-6, is as follows: DGGITQSPKYLFRKEGQNVTLSCEQNLNHDAMYWYRQDPGQGLRLIYYSQIVNDFQKGDIAEGYSVSREKKESFPLTVTSAQKNPTAFYLCASRDRGLSPLHFGNGTRLTVT.

This chain joins TRBV6-5 and TRBJ2-6; TRBD1 aligns across 7 bases. The germline gives CDR1 MNHEY, CDR2 SVGAGI. The CDR3 runs 16 residues. The V segment lost 2 bases and the J segment 3 bases; nucleotides outside the gene matches: 4. CDR3 in DNA: TGTGCCAGCAGTTACAACCGGGACAGTGGGGCCAACGTCCTGACTTTC. Protein: CASSYNRDSGANVLTF.

This chain uses TRBV7-9 with TRBJ1-2, with D perhaps matching TRBD1 (6 bases). The germline CDR1 and CDR2 sequences are SEHNR and FQNEAQ (reference sequence). V lost 6 bases to trimming and J lost 2 bases, with 13 bases between them. The CDR3 has 14 amino acids. The CDR3 loop reads CASRLQGSNYGYTF. CDR3 DNA sequence: TGTGCCAGCAGACTACAGGGTAGCAACTATGGCTACACCTTC. The full variable domain, with the rest looked up from reference TRBV7-9 and TRBJ1-2, is DTGVSQNPRHKITKRGQNVTFRCDPISEHNRLYWYRQTLGQGPEFLTYFQNEAQLEKSRLLSDRFSAERPKGSFSTLEIQRTEQGDSAMYLCASRLQGSNYGYTFGSGTRLTVV.

The chain recombines TRBV11-2 with TRBJ1-6, with TRBD1 matching over 7 bases. CDR1 and CDR2 (germline): SGHAT, FQNNGV. The length of the CDR3 is 19 residues. Losses at the gene ends were 1 base for V and 4 bases for J; bases not matched to a gene: 13. The CDR3 DNA sequence: TGTGCCAGCAGCTTAGTTCTGGAGACCCAGGGACAGTATAATTCACCCCTCCACTTT. Translating it yields CASSLVLETQGQYNSPLHF.

This chain joins TRBV30 and TRBJ2-1; 11 bases agree with TRBD2. This CDR3 is built from 16 residues. Germline CDR1 GTSNPN, CDR2 SVGIG (reference sequence). With V trimmed by 2 bases and J by 7 bases, 10 bases remained unmatched. DNA for the CDR3: TGTGCCTGGAGTAGGCTAGCGGGGGGCCCCTTGAATGAGCAGTTCTTC. Protein sequence: CAWSRLAGGPLNEQFF.

The gene calls are TRBV5-1 and TRBJ2-1, with TRBD1 matching over 7 bases. The CDR3 spans 16 residues. The ends lost 3 bases at V and 7 bases at J; junction bases unmatched: 13. Germline V CDR1 and CDR2: SGHRS, YFSETQ. CDR3 protein: CASSSAGGDLGNEQFF. In nucleotides, the CDR3 is TGCGCCAGCAGCTCGGCAGGGGGAGACCTCGGGAATGAGCAGTTCTTC.

This chain links TRBV6-5 with TRBJ1-1; 9 bases agree with TRBD1. The CDR3 has 14 amino acids. V was pared by 5 bases and J by 6 bases, with 7 bases of the junction left unmatched. CDR1 is MNHEY, CDR2 SVGAGI, per germline. CDR3 residues: CASSPNRGPSEAFF. In DNA form, the CDR3 reads TGTGCCAGCAGTCCCAACAGGGGGCCTTCTGAAGCTTTCTTT.

This chain connects TRBV5-1 to TRBJ1-2; 7 bases agree with TRBD1. This CDR3 spans 14 amino acids. Germline V gives CDR1 SGHRS, CDR2 YFSETQ. V lost 3 bases and J lost 2; bases outside the gene matches: 4. The CDR3 spells CASSWDSQNYGYTF. Here the CDR3 DNA reads TGCGCCAGCAGCTGGGACAGCCAGAACTATGGCTACACCTTC. Full variable domain (missing parts from reference TRBV5-1 and TRBJ1-2): KAGVTQTPRYLIKTRGQQVTLSCSPISGHRSVSWYQQTPGQGLQFLFEYFSETQRNKGNFPGRFSGRQFSNSRSEMNVSTLELGDSALYLCASSWDSQNYGYTFGSGTRLTVV.